The clone carrying this T cell receptor (beta chain) was recorded many times. Its antigen remains unknown. Through template switching, a universal primer site was introduced, and the cDNA contained unique molecular identifiers. TCRdb re-called the 5' RACE reads through MiXCR, storing one row per CDR3 protein. The sample shows hundreds of thousands of distinct CDR3 sequences, 9% to 15% of them seen only once. The record originates from a study of identical twins. Study-wide findings and caveats: Some out-of-frame alpha sequences were shared by twins, and these showed excess low generation probability.

V lost 2 bases to trimming and J lost 4 bases, with 8 bases between them. The CDR3 length is 13 residues. A further study also used this sample, focusing on yellow fever vaccine responses in identical twins. That report adds: Reportedly, the T cell response mounted by twins to vaccine seemed partly convergent, partly personalized.

The receptor was isolated from a woman between 18 and 29 years old in good health. Sample: PBMCs. The chain links TRBV12-3 or TRBV12-4 to TRBJ1-1; D not certain. The CDR3 DNA reads as TGTGCCAGCAGTTTAAGTGCGTTCACTGAAGCTTTCTTT. Its translation is CASSLSAFTEAFF.